This T cell receptor beta chain was sequenced in a study of blood T cell repertoires in COVID-19. In the study overall: Italy, Spain and the United States were the sources of the convalescent and acute COVID-19 samples. Sample material is recorded as cDNA or gDNA derived from T cells, B-cell-depleted T cells, or PBMCs.

The germline CDR1 and CDR2 sequences are MNHEY and SVGAGI. V was trimmed by 7 bases and J by 0 bases, leaving 13 bases between them. The CDR3 covers 15 residues. The authors' processing: The authors estimated nucleated cell counts from reference gene primer amplification. TCRdb keeps only in-frame clones here, not all; method: immunoSEQ multiplex PCR. That table furnishes V, J and clone size, whereas the DNA furnished D and trimming. The sample lists about 230,000 clones; more than 65% were seen once. The origin of this receptor is a woman between 40 and 55 years old who had recovered from COVID-19. This chain links TRBV6-5 with TRBJ1-5; the D gene is possibly TRBD1 (5 bases). Sequencing used peripheral blood. CDR3 residues: CASTRMGGSNQPQHF. The CDR3 DNA sequence: TGTGCCAGCACCCGAATGGGGGGTAGCAATCAGCCCCAGCATTTT.